This TCR beta chain originates from a study of PD-1 blockade in classical Hodgkin lymphoma. The assay was immunoSEQ multiplex PCR, and TCRdb's table has in-frame clones only and misses some. This table holds tens of thousands of clones, approximately 67% found once. There are 10 residues in the CDR3. V shed 6 bases and J shed 3 bases, with 2 bases lying between them. Germline V CDR1 and CDR2: DFQATT, SNEGSKA (reference sequence). The time point: cycle 4 day 1 (C4D1), after five to seven weeks of nivolumab. Relapse was seen in all patients after autologous stem cell transplantation, and brentuximab vedotin exposure was variable. This clone came up a few times. Its matching antigen is unknown. Study outcomes and limitations: Newly diagnosed patients were said to have less baseline TCR diversity than healthy donors did.

The sample here was peripheral blood mononuclear cells (PBMCs), taken before the fourth cycle of nivolumab. This receptor was taken from a human donor with classical Hodgkin lymphoma. The V gene is TRBV20-1, the J gene TRBJ2-2; D not certain. CDR3 DNA: TGCAGTGCATACACCGGGGAGCTGTTTTTT. It yields the protein CSAYTGELFF.